This T cell receptor (beta chain) was profiled in a study of Ad26.COV2.S vaccination and SARS-CoV-2 variants. Study-wide background: Participant was drawn from the COV1001 Ad26.COV2.S trial arm. Administration of Ad26.COV2.S was intramuscular, either once or twice 56 days apart.

V was pared by 5 bases and J by 7 bases, with 17 bases between. CDR3 size: 14 residues. The V gene's germline CDR1 is LNHDA and CDR2 SQIVND (reference sequence). General study points: Whether participants received vaccine or placebo, their non-spike TCR breadth was similar.

Stated treatment: 15 to 20 received Ad26.COV2.S at low or high dose, single or two shots; roughly 5 received placebo; per-sample allocation not given. It was on day 63 after the first vaccine or placebo injection that samples were taken. Boston hosted the donor, who was an adult aged 18-55 years. Produced via immunoSEQ multiplex PCR; TCRdb's table is partial and in-frame only. Among roughly 380,000 clones listed, roughly 90% were seen once. Concerning this clone: As yet, its antigen is unknown.

The origin of this receptor is a person between 18 and 60 years old who received the Ad26.COV2.S COVID-19 vaccine or a placebo. The source material was peripheral blood, sampled in a trial of Ad26.COV2.S vaccine versus placebo. This chain links TRBV19 with TRBJ1-2, with unresolved D. The CDR3 region has the DNA TGTGCCAGTAGTGGGGTCTTTCGCACGGGTGGCTACACCTTC. Amino acids: CASSGVFRTGGYTF.